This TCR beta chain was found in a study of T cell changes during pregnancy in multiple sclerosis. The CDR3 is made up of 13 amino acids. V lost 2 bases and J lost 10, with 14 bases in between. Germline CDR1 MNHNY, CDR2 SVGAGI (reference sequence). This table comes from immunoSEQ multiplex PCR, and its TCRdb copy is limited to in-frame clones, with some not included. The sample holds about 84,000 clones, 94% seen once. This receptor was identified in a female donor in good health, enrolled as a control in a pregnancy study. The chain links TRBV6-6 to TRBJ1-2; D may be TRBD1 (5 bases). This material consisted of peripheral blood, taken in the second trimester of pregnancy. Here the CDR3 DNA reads TGTGCCAGCAGTTACCGGGCAGGGTGGAACTACACCTTC. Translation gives CASSYRAGWNYTF.